What follows describes a single TCR beta chain. Antigen unknown. The assay was carried out at the deep level. Replicate sorted-subset PCRs were loaded with around 0.2 ug DNA, about 30,000 T cell genomes. In the authors' workflow: Quality scores were absent from the junction-only immunoSEQ sequences, so filtering differed. The table came from immunoSEQ multiplex PCR; TCRdb's copy has only in-frame clones and leaves some out. Clone size and the V and J calls come from that table; the DNA yielded D and trimming. The sample includes over 800,000 clones, 80% to 95% of them seen just once. The CDR3 is 16 residues long. J gave up 4 bases and V 0 bases, and 4 bases lay outside the gene matches. The germline V gene encodes CDR1 SGDLS and CDR2 YYNGEE. Positively selected for CCR7, the CD45RO-negative cells used as naive CD8 cells excluded terminally differentiated effector memory CD45RA+ cells. These data come from a study of shared clonotypes between healthy human individuals.

Study-wide results and caveats: Sorted-subset sequencing, rarefaction showed, was incomplete despite large depth.

The material sequenced was naive CD8+ T cells sorted from blood. The chain joins TRBV9 to TRBJ2-1; 10 nucleotides agree with TRBD2. This receptor was identified in a man aged 25-45 years in good health. The CDR3 is CASSVVSSGSYNEQFF. The CDR3 DNA is TGTGCCAGCAGCGTAGTATCTAGCGGGAGTTACAATGAGCAGTTCTTC.